This T cell receptor (beta chain) stems from a study of T-cell reconstitution after alpha-beta-depleted transplantation in children. Study results and limitations: The study traced high day-60 TCRbeta diversity in some patients to surviving recipient T cells and thymic progenitors.

Germline V gene data show CDR1 as SGHRS and CDR2 as YFSETQ. This CDR3 spans 15 amino acids. V lost 0 bases to trimming and J lost 0 bases, with 6 bases between them. Using unique molecular identifiers, the investigators prepared the TCRbeta library. TCRdb itself ran the PCR reads through MiXCR, one entry per CDR3 protein. The table records 200,000 to 300,000 distinct CDR3 sequences, roughly a quarter of them present only once. This clonotype was seen more than once but under ten times. The antigen remains undetermined. This clonotype originated in a female patient aged 2-9 years who had a stem cell transplant for congenital amegakaryocytic thrombocytopenia, so the T cells may come from the graft donor. The input for sequencing was PBMCs, mostly from graft donor cells, taken 360 days after TCRalphabeta/CD19-depleted stem cell transplant. The gene calls are TRBV5-1 and TRBJ2-2, with unresolved D. In nucleotides, the CDR3 is TGCGCCAGCAGCTTGGAAACAACGAACACCGGGGAGCTGTTTTTT. Translated: CASSLETTNTGELFF.